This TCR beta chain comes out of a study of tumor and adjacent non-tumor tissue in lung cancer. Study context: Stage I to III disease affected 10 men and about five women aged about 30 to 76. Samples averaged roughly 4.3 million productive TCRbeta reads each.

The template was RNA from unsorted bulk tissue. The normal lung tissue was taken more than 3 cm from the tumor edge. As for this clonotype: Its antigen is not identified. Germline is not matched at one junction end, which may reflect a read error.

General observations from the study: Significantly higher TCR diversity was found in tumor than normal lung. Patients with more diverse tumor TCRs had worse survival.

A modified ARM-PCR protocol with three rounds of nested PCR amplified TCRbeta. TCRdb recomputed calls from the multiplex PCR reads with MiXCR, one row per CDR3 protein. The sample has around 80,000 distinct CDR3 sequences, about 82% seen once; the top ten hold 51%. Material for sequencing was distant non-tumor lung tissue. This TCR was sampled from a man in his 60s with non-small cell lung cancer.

The CDR3 loop is CVSSFQGTDTRYF. DNA for the CDR3: TGTGTCAGCAGCTTTCAGGGAACAGATACGCGGTATTTT. The chain is built from TRBV11-3 and TRBJ2-3, with a possible D match to TRBD1 (5 bases). Germline lookup yields CDR1 SGHNT and CDR2 YENEEA. This CDR3 comprises 13 residues.